Listed below are T cell receptor beta chains from one sample, sequenced in a study of blood T cell repertoires in COVID-19. The data were produced by immunoSEQ multiplex PCR, yet TCRdb's version contains in-frame clones alone and is incomplete. The data show roughly 91,000 clones, approximately 79% seen once. Sequencing input: peripheral blood. These receptors originate from a man between 70 and 80 years old with acute or convalescent COVID-19. Both conserved end residues are part of each CDR3. Fields, in order: V gene, J gene, clone size, D gene, CDR3 DNA, CDR3 protein. The D gene is left open where the match is weak. Clone sizes are given selectively: once, few, many, or a class where the clone is expanded.

V gene: TRBV7-9; J gene: TRBJ2-3; clone size: .; D gene: .; CDR3 DNA: TGTGCCAGCAGCTCCTCCGAAGCTTTCACAGATACGCAGTATTTT; CDR3 protein: CASSSSEAFTDTQYF
V gene: TRBV11-3; J gene: TRBJ2-1; clone size: once; D gene: .; CDR3 DNA: TGTGCCAGCAGCTTCCCCCATTTTGAGCAGTTCTTC; CDR3 protein: CASSFPHFEQFF
V gene: TRBV5-4; J gene: TRBJ2-3; clone size: .; D gene: TRBD1; CDR3 DNA: TGTGCCAGCAGCCAAGACAGGGGGCGCGATACGCAGTATTTT; CDR3 protein: CASSQDRGRDTQYF
V gene: TRBV18; J gene: TRBJ2-7; clone size: once; D gene: TRBD1; CDR3 DNA: TGTGCCAGCTCACCTTTAGGGACAGGGGGAGGCTACGAGCAGTACTTC; CDR3 protein: CASSPLGTGGGYEQYF
V gene: TRBV28; J gene: TRBJ2-6; clone size: few; D gene: .; CDR3 DNA: TGTGCCAGCACCCCGCAGGGGGGCGCGGTAGGGGCCAACGTCCTGACTTTC; CDR3 protein: CASTPQGGAVGANVLTF
V gene: TRBV19; J gene: TRBJ1-1; clone size: .; D gene: TRBD1; CDR3 DNA: TGTGCCAGTAGTATAAGGGGACAGCGAAACACTGAAGCTTTCTTT; CDR3 protein: CASSIRGQRNTEAFF
V gene: TRBV19; J gene: TRBJ1-1; clone size: .; D gene: TRBD1; CDR3 DNA: TGTGCCAGTGGGGGACAGGGGGCTAGCACTGAAGCTTTCTTT; CDR3 protein: CASGGQGASTEAFF
V gene: TRBV19; J gene: TRBJ1-5; clone size: .; D gene: .; CDR3 DNA: TGTGCCAGTAGACAGGAGATCTATAGCAATCAGCCCCAGCATTTT; CDR3 protein: CASRQEIYSNQPQHF
V gene: TRBV27; J gene: TRBJ2-2; clone size: .; D gene: TRBD2; CDR3 DNA: TGTGCCAGCAGTTTATCTACTAGCGTCGGCGGGGAGCTGTTTTTT; CDR3 protein: CASSLSTSVGGELFF
V gene: TRBV20-1; J gene: TRBJ1-6; clone size: .; D gene: .; CDR3 DNA: TGCAGTGCTAGTTATCGGGACAAGGGGTCACCCCTCCACTTT; CDR3 protein: CSASYRDKGSPLHF
V gene: TRBV5-1; J gene: TRBJ2-5; clone size: .; D gene: TRBD1; CDR3 DNA: TGCGCCAGCAGCTCATGGACAGGGGGCAGGCAAGAGACCCAGTACTTC; CDR3 protein: CASSSWTGGRQETQYF
V gene: TRBV6-5; J gene: TRBJ1-6; clone size: .; D gene: TRBD1; CDR3 DNA: TGTGCCAGCAGTTACTTCGGACAGGGCGCCTCACCCCTCCACTTT; CDR3 protein: CASSYFGQGASPLHF
V gene: TRBV27; J gene: TRBJ2-3; clone size: .; D gene: TRBD1; CDR3 DNA: TGTGCCACCGGTTTTCTCGGGACAGGGTCCCCAGATACGCAGTATTTT; CDR3 protein: CATGFLGTGSPDTQYF
V gene: TRBV11-2; J gene: TRBJ2-6; clone size: .; D gene: .; CDR3 DNA: TGTGCCAGCAGCTTAGCCAGGCCTGGGGCCAACGTCCTGACTTTC; CDR3 protein: CASSLARPGANVLTF
V gene: TRBV11-2; J gene: TRBJ1-2; clone size: once; D gene: .; CDR3 DNA: TGTGCCAGCACCCGGAGGGCTAACTATGGCTACACCTTC; CDR3 protein: CASTRRANYGYTF
V gene: TRBV14; J gene: TRBJ2-7; clone size: .; D gene: .; CDR3 DNA: TGTGCCAGCAGCCAAGAAAAAGGGGTGCCTACCCGCTCCTACGAGCAGTACTTC; CDR3 protein: CASSQEKGVPTRSYEQYF
V gene: TRBV19; J gene: TRBJ1-2; clone size: .; D gene: .; CDR3 DNA: TGTGCCAGTAGTATACCCGGAGGAGTCTATGGCTACACCTTC; CDR3 protein: CASSIPGGVYGYTF
V gene: TRBV5-1; J gene: TRBJ2-2; clone size: .; D gene: .; CDR3 DNA: TGCGCCAGCAGTTTGACAGCTACCCATGGCACCGGGGAGCTGTTTTTT; CDR3 protein: CASSLTATHGTGELFF
V gene: TRBV25-1; J gene: TRBJ1-4; clone size: .; D gene: .; CDR3 DNA: TGTGCCAGCAGTGATTTGCCCGCAGGGTCCCGGGAAAAACTGTTTTTT; CDR3 protein: CASSDLPAGSREKLFF
V gene: TRBV6-1; J gene: TRBJ2-2; clone size: few; D gene: TRBD1; CDR3 DNA: TGTGCCAGCAGTGCTGGGACAGGGGGTATTAAGAACACCGGGGAGCTGTTTTTT; CDR3 protein: CASSAGTGGIKNTGELFF
V gene: TRBV19; J gene: TRBJ2-1; clone size: once; D gene: .; CDR3 DNA: TGTGCCAGTAGTATACTGGCAGGGAATGAGCAGTTCTTC; CDR3 protein: CASSILAGNEQFF
V gene: TRBV20-1; J gene: TRBJ1-1; clone size: .; D gene: .; CDR3 DNA: TGCAGTGCGAAAGCCGTAACTGAAGCTTTCTTT; CDR3 protein: CSAKAVTEAFF
V gene: TRBV18; J gene: TRBJ2-7; clone size: .; D gene: .; CDR3 DNA: TGTGCCAGCTCACCCGACAGTCCCTACGAGCAGTACTTC; CDR3 protein: CASSPDSPYEQYF
V gene: TRBV7-9; J gene: TRBJ2-6; clone size: .; D gene: TRBD1; CDR3 DNA: TGTGCCAGCAGCCAGAACAGGGGAACTGGGGCCAACGTCCTGACTTTC; CDR3 protein: CASSQNRGTGANVLTF
V gene: TRBV5-1; J gene: TRBJ1-2; clone size: .; D gene: .; CDR3 DNA: TGCGCCAGCAGCTTGGCCGTTAACTATGGCTACACCTTC; CDR3 protein: CASSLAVNYGYTF
V gene: TRBV2; J gene: TRBJ1-3; clone size: .; D gene: TRBD1; CDR3 DNA: TGTGCCAGCAGTCCGGACAGGGGGGGAAACACCATATATTTT; CDR3 protein: CASSPDRGGNTIYF
V gene: TRBV18; J gene: TRBJ2-7; clone size: .; D gene: TRBD1; CDR3 DNA: TGTGCCAGCTCACCACGACAGGGGGAGACCTACGAGCAGTACTTC; CDR3 protein: CASSPRQGETYEQYF
V gene: TRBV2; J gene: TRBJ1-3; clone size: .; D gene: .; CDR3 DNA: TGTGCCAGCAAAGGGGAATGGATCTCTGGAAACACCATATATTTT; CDR3 protein: CASKGEWISGNTIYF
V gene: TRBV19; J gene: TRBJ2-3; clone size: few; D gene: TRBD2; CDR3 DNA: TGTGCCAGTAGTTCCCGGACTAGCGGGGGGGCGGGTACGCAGTATTTT; CDR3 protein: CASSSRTSGGAGTQYF
V gene: TRBV18; J gene: TRBJ2-7; clone size: .; D gene: .; CDR3 DNA: TGTGCCAGCTCCGACGGGGGTTCCTACGAGCAGTACTTC; CDR3 protein: CASSDGGSYEQYF
V gene: TRBV5-1; J gene: TRBJ2-7; clone size: .; D gene: TRBD1; CDR3 DNA: TGCGCCAGCGGACACGGAAGGACAGGGGACCCCTACGAGCAGTACTTC; CDR3 protein: CASGHGRTGDPYEQYF
V gene: TRBV4-2; J gene: TRBJ1-2; clone size: .; D gene: .; CDR3 DNA: TGTGCCAGCAGCCAAGAGAGGGGCTACACCTTC; CDR3 protein: CASSQERGYTF
V gene: TRBV7-9; J gene: TRBJ2-2; clone size: .; D gene: TRBD2; CDR3 DNA: TGTGCCAGCAGCCTAATGGCCGGGACTAGCGGGGACACCGGGGAGCTGTTTTTT; CDR3 protein: CASSLMAGTSGDTGELFF
V gene: TRBV18; J gene: TRBJ1-2; clone size: few; D gene: .; CDR3 DNA: TGTGCCAGCTCAGTGGCCCGACCCCAGGGGAACTATGGCTACACCTTC; CDR3 protein: CASSVARPQGNYGYTF
V gene: TRBV2; J gene: TRBJ2-1; clone size: .; D gene: .; CDR3 DNA: TGTGCCAGCAGTCTGTATAATGAGCAGTTCTTC; CDR3 protein: CASSLYNEQFF
V gene: TRBV18; J gene: TRBJ2-1; clone size: .; D gene: .; CDR3 DNA: TGTGCCAGCTCACCAAATCAGAACAATGAGCAGTTCTTC; CDR3 protein: CASSPNQNNEQFF
V gene: TRBV27; J gene: TRBJ2-4; clone size: few; D gene: TRBD1; CDR3 DNA: TGTGCCAGCAGTTGGGGACAGGGGACGGAAAACATTCAGTACTTC; CDR3 protein: CASSWGQGTENIQYF
V gene: TRBV29-1; J gene: TRBJ1-1; clone size: once; D gene: TRBD1; CDR3 DNA: TGCAGCGTTCGGGACAGGGGACTCACTGAAGCTTTCTTT; CDR3 protein: CSVRDRGLTEAFF
V gene: TRBV15; J gene: TRBJ2-3; clone size: .; D gene: TRBD2; CDR3 DNA: TGTGCCACCAACCCCCGGGGGGGCCGGGGCACAGATACGCAGTATTTT; CDR3 protein: CATNPRGGRGTDTQYF
V gene: TRBV2; J gene: TRBJ1-2; clone size: .; D gene: TRBD1; CDR3 DNA: TGTGCCAGCAGTCGGGGACAGGGGAATGGCTACACCTTC; CDR3 protein: CASSRGQGNGYTF
V gene: TRBV18; J gene: TRBJ2-3; clone size: .; D gene: TRBD1; CDR3 DNA: TGTGCCAGCTCACCGGGACAGGGGAGCACAGATACGCAGTATTTT; CDR3 protein: CASSPGQGSTDTQYF
V gene: TRBV6-6; J gene: TRBJ1-6; clone size: .; D gene: TRBD1; CDR3 DNA: TGTGCCAGCAGCCGGGACAGGGTGAATTCACCCCTCCACTTT; CDR3 protein: CASSRDRVNSPLHF
V gene: TRBV23-1; J gene: TRBJ1-3; clone size: few; D gene: .; CDR3 DNA: TGCGCCAGCAGCGAAGGGGTCACCGGAAACACCATATATTTT; CDR3 protein: CASSEGVTGNTIYF
V gene: TRBV30; J gene: TRBJ1-6; clone size: .; D gene: TRBD1; CDR3 DNA: TGTGCCTGGAGTGTACAGGGGCATTCACCCCTCCACTTT; CDR3 protein: CAWSVQGHSPLHF
V gene: TRBV19; J gene: TRBJ2-5; clone size: .; D gene: TRBD1; CDR3 DNA: TGTGCCAGTAGTAGCTCGACAGGGAACGGACACGAGACCCAGTACTTC; CDR3 protein: CASSSSTGNGHETQYF
V gene: TRBV3-1/TRBV3-2; J gene: TRBJ1-2; clone size: .; D gene: TRBD1; CDR3 DNA: TGTGCCAGCAGCCCTACGTCTGACAGGGTCTATGGCTACACCTTC; CDR3 protein: CASSPTSDRVYGYTF
V gene: TRBV7-2; J gene: TRBJ2-3; clone size: .; D gene: TRBD1; CDR3 DNA: TGTGCCAGCAGCTTAGGACAGGGATGGAATACGCAGTATTTT; CDR3 protein: CASSLGQGWNTQYF
V gene: TRBV27; J gene: TRBJ2-2; clone size: .; D gene: .; CDR3 DNA: TGTGCCAGCAGTTTATTAGTGAGGAACACCGGGGAGCTGTTTTTT; CDR3 protein: CASSLLVRNTGELFF
V gene: TRBV2; J gene: TRBJ1-6; clone size: .; D gene: .; CDR3 DNA: TGTGCCAGCAGTGAAACTTCCCCAGGGTACAATTCACCCCTCCACTTT; CDR3 protein: CASSETSPGYNSPLHF
V gene: TRBV28; J gene: TRBJ1-6; clone size: .; D gene: TRBD1; CDR3 DNA: TGTGCCATCACAGGGGTTAATTCACCCCTCCACTTT; CDR3 protein: CAITGVNSPLHF
V gene: TRBV28; J gene: TRBJ2-4; clone size: once; D gene: TRBD1; CDR3 DNA: TGTGCCAGCGACGCCGGGACAGGGAGAAACATTCAGTACTTC; CDR3 protein: CASDAGTGRNIQYF
V gene: TRBV2; J gene: TRBJ2-7; clone size: .; D gene: .; CDR3 DNA: TGTGCCAGCAATCGTTGGGGACAATCCTACGAGCAGTACTTC; CDR3 protein: CASNRWGQSYEQYF
V gene: TRBV5-1; J gene: TRBJ2-3; clone size: .; D gene: .; CDR3 DNA: TGCGCCAGCAGCTTGGCCCAGGGCACAGATACGCAGTATTTT; CDR3 protein: CASSLAQGTDTQYF
V gene: TRBV7-9; J gene: TRBJ1-2; clone size: .; D gene: .; CDR3 DNA: TGTGCCAGCAGCTTAGGGGCCGTCTCCTATGGCTACACCTTC; CDR3 protein: CASSLGAVSYGYTF
V gene: TRBV11-2; J gene: TRBJ2-5; clone size: .; D gene: TRBD2; CDR3 DNA: TGTGCCAGCAGCTTAGCCTGGGAGGGGGAGACCCAGTACTTC; CDR3 protein: CASSLAWEGETQYF